The source of this TCR beta chain is a study of T cells in Graves' hyperthyroidism and ophthalmopathy. Whole-study findings and limits: In validation, the model predicted ophthalmopathy. These predictions came a median roughly 7.1 months before onset.

This clonotype was seen at least ten times. The antigen is undetermined. This CDR3 region has 16 residues. The ends were cut back, 3 bases at V and 0 bases at J, with 12 bases in the middle. Germline V gene lookup returns CDR1 KGHSH and CDR2 LQKENI. What was amplified from RNA transcripts were TCR beta CDR3 regions. The TCR CDR3 first-round RT-PCR relied on the HTBI primer set. TCRdb reanalysed the multiplex PCR reads using MiXCR and keeps one entry per CDR3 protein. The sample lists a few hundred thousand distinct CDR3 sequences, approximately 15% occurring once. The chain is built from TRBV18 and TRBJ2-1; tentatively, D is TRBD2 (6 bases). The source material was blood. The TCR originated in a woman younger than 45 with Graves' hyperthyroidism. The CDR3 reads CASSPLAPSSYNEQFF. CDR3 nucleotide sequence: TGTGCCAGCTCACCCCTAGCGCCCAGCTCCTACAATGAGCAGTTCTTC.